This T cell receptor (beta chain) was recorded in a study of T cell responses to AZD1222 COVID-19 vaccine (dated by TCRdb to the early 2020s). Regarding the complete study: AZD1222 recipients given second doses at about 4 weeks or at about 12 weeks were pooled, since spike-specific TCR depth and breadth were not found to differ between the two schedules. Trial participants were enrolled into age subgroups of 18-55, 56-69 and 70-plus years, which contained about 160, 30 and 59 TCR-sequenced participants, respectively. A total of over 230 trial participants underwent TCR sequencing, of whom approximately 210 received two doses of AZD1222 and approximately 25 received two doses of the MenACWY control vaccine.

The CDR3 regions of human TCRbeta chains were subjected to immunosequencing. Processing in the source paper ran as follows. Repertoire TCRs were matched against a reference library of SARS-CoV-2-specific TCRs generated with the MIRA antigen-specificity platform. Breadth meant the fraction of unique TCRs that were SARS-CoV-2-associated, whereas depth meant the fraction of total T cells that were SARS-CoV-2-associated. Using the MIRA data, each spike-specific TCR was mapped to the spike region that the TCR reacts to and placed in a CD4 or CD8 class. Log10-transformed breadth and depth values were compared by one-way ANOVA with Sidak's multiple comparisons tests. TCRdb mirrors the immuneACCESS table, restricted to in-frame sequences. Some clones are absent from its copies; in checked studies, under half trace to an unresolved V gene, and the reason for the others is unknown. V and J calls and clone size are as listed in that table; D and trimming were resolved from the DNA. The sample contains fewer than 150,000 clones, around nine tenths of them found a single time. Of the sample, 4% to 4.5% is held by the ten largest clones.

General findings and caveats noted by the study authors: Because no samples from the day 14 peak response were available, repertoires could be characterized only after the peak T cell response. Most participants were white British and females outnumbered males, and the authors suggested that clonal diversity may have been underestimated. Spike-specific TCR breadth and depth rose significantly after two AZD1222 doses compared with day 0 and with MenACWY recipients. Nearly half of unique spike-specific TCRs reportedly recognized epitopes outside regions mutated in the B.1.351 and B.1.1.7 variants. In the small 56-69-year group, the increase in depth fell short of significance, most likely because of low power. Conclusions about previously exposed vaccinees are limited, since just five to seven AZD1222 recipients were seropositive for SARS-CoV-2 at baseline. CD4 TCRs associated with the vaccine covered the entire spike protein, and the dominant responses were in regions 160-218 and 743-854.

Read against the paper, the sample's time point label means: baseline before first vaccination. Vaccinee samples came from UK trials COV001 and COV002, including a single-blind randomized controlled phase 2/3 trial of AZD1222 (ChAdOx1 nCoV-19) in healthy adults. For TCRbeta chain sequencing, PBMC samples from trial participants were taken at day 0 and at day 28 after the second dose. The CDR3 goes from the cysteine to the phenylalanine over 15 residues. Just the 45-base CDR3 DNA is kept, in frame starting at base 1. CDR1 and CDR2 (LNHDA, SQIVND) derive from the germline V gene (reference sequence). The junction carries 13 bases between V and J, which are trimmed by 1 base and 7 bases respectively. In this sample, this clone turned up once. Its antigen specificity is not known. Per-nucleotide qualities are absent, and no much larger clonotype sits a single base away.

The sequence was obtained from an adult in good health. The sample consisted of peripheral blood, taken on day 0 of AZD1222 vaccination. In this chain, TRBV19 is recombined with TRBJ1-4; matching of 6 bases hints at TRBD1 as the D gene. The CDR3 protein is CASSIGSRGREKLFF. At the DNA level, the sequence is TGTGCCAGTAGTATAGGGTCCAGGGGACGTGAAAAACTGTTTTTT.